Detailed here is one T cell receptor (beta chain). Its antigen remains unidentified. This CDR3 comprises 11 residues. CDR1 and CDR2 (germline): SQVTM, ANQGSEA. Trimming left V 7 bases short and J 3 bases short, with 9 bases between. These data are taken from a study of CD8+ T cells in alopecia areata. Sample treatment: oral pan-JAK inhibitor, 5-10 mg twice daily. General study results and limits: Tofacitinib significantly brought down scalp clonality and expanded CD8+ clones among top 100.

RNA extraction and reverse transcription yielded cDNA as sequencing template. TCRdb's table, derived via immunoSEQ multiplex PCR, lists solely in-frame clones and lacks some. The sample contains about 210,000 clones, around 66% of which appear only once. The sequencing here drew on CD4+ T cells sorted from blood, taken at week 4, from a patient treated with tofacitinib. The clonotype originates from a human donor with alopecia areata. The chain uses TRBV29-1 and TRBJ1-2, with a weak D call TRBD1 (5 bases). CDR3 region: CSAGDYYGYTF. Written as DNA, the CDR3 is TGCAGCGCTGGGGACTACTATGGCTACACCTTC.